Listed below are T cell receptor beta chains from one sample, sequenced in a study of T cell responses to AZD1222 COVID-19 vaccine. Clones were read by immunoSEQ multiplex PCR, and TCRdb kept only the in-frame ones, dropping some. The repertoire has 90,000 to 120,000 clones, around nine tenths of them found once; the top ten carry approximately 22%. Sequencing was performed on peripheral blood, taken on day 0 of AZD1222 vaccination. The receptors were sampled from an adult in good health. Both conserved end residues are part of each CDR3. The D gene is left open where the match is weak. Not every row has a clone size; where given, it reads once, few, many or a size class.

-	TRBJ1-1	few	TRBV5-1	CASSLGQVNTEAFF	TGCGCCAGCAGCTTGGGACAGGTGAACACTGAAGCTTTCTTT
-	TRBJ2-7	-	TRBV2	CASSGQGRYEQYF	TGTGCCAGCAGTGGGCAGGGGAGATACGAGCAGTACTTC
-	TRBJ1-1	-	TRBV10-3	CAIMRAMNTEAFF	TGTGCCATCATGCGTGCCATGAACACTGAAGCTTTCTTT
-	TRBJ1-1	-	TRBV19	CASSMGGLNTEAFF	TGTGCCAGTAGTATGGGGGGGTTGAACACTGAAGCTTTCTTT
-	TRBJ2-7	-	TRBV18	CASSLRGGPREQYF	TGTGCCAGCTCACTTAGGGGGGGCCCTAGAGAGCAGTACTTC
-	TRBJ1-1	-	TRBV12-3/TRBV12-4	CASSLGVYTEAFF	TGTGCCAGCAGTTTAGGGGTATACACTGAAGCTTTCTTT
-	TRBJ2-3	-	TRBV7-2	CASSLALTSPQYF	TGTGCCAGCAGCTTAGCCTTGACAAGCCCGCAGTATTTT
-	TRBJ2-5	-	TRBV6-4	CASRDRQETQYF	TGTGCCAGCAGGGATCGGCAAGAGACCCAGTACTTC
TRBD1	TRBJ2-1	-	TRBV29-1	CSVDGRGLGVNEQFF	TGCAGCGTTGACGGCAGGGGGCTGGGGGTCAATGAGCAGTTCTTC
TRBD1	TRBJ1-1	-	TRBV13	CASKPPHNRGQGEAFF	TGTGCCAGCAAACCGCCACACAACAGGGGGCAGGGGGAAGCTTTCTTT
-	TRBJ2-5	once	TRBV3-1/TRBV3-2	CASSQVEKTQYF	TGTGCCAGCAGCCAAGTGGAGAAGACCCAGTACTTC
TRBD1	TRBJ1-4	-	TRBV4-1	CASSQEHDGTGWRKLFF	TGCGCCAGCAGCCAAGAACACGACGGGACAGGTTGGAGAAAACTGTTTTTT
TRBD1	TRBJ2-2	-	TRBV19	CASIQGAGTGELFF	TGTGCCAGTATTCAGGGGGCGGGCACCGGGGAGCTGTTTTTT
-	TRBJ1-1	once	TRBV27	CASSWSPGGDTEAFF	TGTGCCAGCAGTTGGTCTCCCGGGGGCGACACTGAAGCTTTCTTT
-	TRBJ2-2	-	TRBV7-2	CASSPSPSRGELFF	TGTGCCAGCAGCCCCAGCCCTAGCCGAGGGGAGCTGTTTTTT
TRBD1	TRBJ1-1	-	TRBV4-3	CASSQFLPSGGGTEAFF	TGCGCCAGCAGCCAATTCCTTCCTTCAGGGGGAGGCACTGAAGCTTTCTTT
-	TRBJ1-5	-	TRBV15	CATSGGGNNQPQHF	TGTGCCACCAGCGGGGGGGGCAACAATCAGCCCCAGCATTTT
-	TRBJ1-6	-	TRBV7-9	CASSLAGIDSPLHF	TGTGCCAGCAGCTTAGCGGGGATCGATTCACCCCTCCACTTT
-	TRBJ2-3	-	TRBV5-6	CASKMTSTDTQYF	TGTGCCAGCAAAATGACTAGCACAGATACGCAGTATTTT
TRBD1	TRBJ1-1	once	TRBV14	CASRGTGGGSEAFF	TGTGCCAGCAGGGGGACAGGGGGCGGCTCTGAAGCTTTCTTT
-	TRBJ1-2	-	TRBV19	CASRVPGSYGYTF	TGTGCCAGTAGGGTGCCGGGTTCCTATGGCTACACCTTC
-	TRBJ2-7	-	TRBV7-2	CASSYRYEQYF	TGTGCCAGCAGCTACCGCTACGAGCAGTACTTC
TRBD1	TRBJ1-1	once	TRBV29-1	CSVRGQGAFF	TGCAGCGTGAGGGGACAGGGGGCTTTCTTT
-	TRBJ2-1	-	TRBV5-6	CASSLGQLYNEQFF	TGTGCCAGCAGCTTGGGACAGCTATACAATGAGCAGTTCTTC
-	TRBJ2-6	-	TRBV15	CATSRDRGTGANVLTF	TGTGCCACCAGCAGAGATAGGGGGACTGGGGCCAACGTCCTGACTTTC
-	TRBJ2-3	-	TRBV5-5	CASSPLGPGKDTQYF	TGTGCCAGCAGCCCTTTGGGGCCGGGGAAGGATACGCAGTATTTT
TRBD1	TRBJ1-1	-	TRBV29-1	CSVGRQGRGGTEAFF	TGCAGCGTTGGGAGACAGGGGAGAGGTGGTACTGAAGCTTTCTTT
TRBD1	TRBJ1-5	-	TRBV7-8	CASSPSRQGNQPQHF	TGTGCCAGCAGCCCCTCCCGACAGGGGAATCAGCCCCAGCATTTT
-	TRBJ1-3	-	TRBV30	CAWRLRALRNTIYF	TGTGCCTGGAGGTTACGGGCACTTAGAAACACCATATATTTT
TRBD2	TRBJ2-1	-	TRBV5-1	CASSFSSGRNEQFF	TGCGCCAGCAGCTTCTCTAGCGGGCGCAATGAGCAGTTCTTC
-	TRBJ2-3	-	TRBV11-2	CASSLGPSFLGTDTQYF	TGTGCCAGCAGCTTAGGGCCTAGCTTCCTCGGCACAGATACGCAGTATTTT
-	TRBJ2-1	-	TRBV7-6	CASSLYREAYNEQFF	TGTGCCAGCAGCTTATACAGGGAGGCCTACAATGAGCAGTTCTTC
-	TRBJ1-6	-	TRBV9	CASSVDTRSALHF	TGTGCCAGCAGCGTAGACACACGTTCGGCCCTCCACTTT
-	TRBJ2-6	few	TRBV6-2/TRBV6-3	CASSYEDSGANVLTF	TGTGCCAGCAGTTATGAGGATTCCGGGGCCAACGTCCTGACTTTC
-	TRBJ2-7	once	TRBV24-1	CAAHTGPIYEQYF	TGTGCCGCCCACACGGGGCCTATCTACGAGCAGTACTTC
-	TRBJ1-2	-	TRBV12-3/TRBV12-4	CASSFARHYGYTF	TGTGCCAGCAGTTTTGCCCGACACTATGGCTACACCTTC
-	TRBJ1-6	-	TRBV12-3/TRBV12-4	CASSTRVNSPLHF	TGTGCCAGCTCTACCAGGGTAAATTCACCCCTCCACTTT
-	TRBJ1-1	-	TRBV6-2/TRBV6-3	CASSYAGASTEAFF	TGTGCCAGCAGTTACGCCGGGGCAAGCACTGAAGCTTTCTTT
TRBD2	TRBJ2-7	-	TRBV19	CASTTGFGTSSYEQYF	TGTGCCAGTACCACGGGGTTCGGGACTAGCTCCTACGAGCAGTACTTC
-	TRBJ2-5	-	TRBV5-1	CASSSGGLNQETQYF	TGCGCCAGCAGCTCGGGGGGCTTGAACCAAGAGACCCAGTACTTC
TRBD2	TRBJ2-2	-	TRBV5-1	CASTRGDHNTGELFF	TGCGCCAGCACCCGGGGGGACCATAACACCGGGGAGCTGTTTTTT
TRBD2	TRBJ2-1	-	TRBV18	CASSYRTSGGSSSYNEQFF	TGTGCCAGCTCATACCGGACTAGCGGGGGGTCGAGCTCCTACAATGAGCAGTTCTTC
TRBD1	TRBJ1-1	once	TRBV3-1/TRBV3-2	CASSQEPTGGNTEAFF	TGTGCCAGCAGCCAAGAGCCGACAGGGGGCAACACTGAAGCTTTCTTT
-	TRBJ2-7	-	TRBV6-1	CASSEDTQGPSYEQYF	TGTGCCAGCAGTGAAGACACCCAGGGGCCGTCCTACGAGCAGTACTTC
TRBD1	TRBJ1-3	-	TRBV6-5	CASRPQGAGGNTIYF	TGTGCCAGCCGGCCCCAGGGGGCAGGTGGAAACACCATATATTTT
TRBD1	TRBJ1-2	-	TRBV6-5	CASRQGNYGYTF	TGTGCCAGCAGACAGGGGAACTATGGCTACACCTTC
TRBD1	TRBJ1-2	-	TRBV10-3	CAISETQGVQNNGYTF	TGTGCCATCAGTGAAACTCAGGGGGTTCAAAATAATGGCTACACCTTC
TRBD2	TRBJ2-6	once	TRBV19	CASSPRGGGANVLTF	TGTGCCAGTAGCCCCCGGGGGGGTGGGGCCAACGTCCTGACTTTC
TRBD2	TRBJ2-1	-	TRBV9	CASSPPSGIGYNEQFF	TGTGCCAGCAGCCCCCCTAGCGGGATAGGCTACAATGAGCAGTTCTTC
TRBD1	TRBJ1-2	few	TRBV6-5	CASSDRRGLGYTF	TGTGCCAGCAGCGATAGGAGGGGGCTTGGCTACACCTTC
-	TRBJ2-2	-	TRBV24-1	CATSLQGYGELFF	TGTGCCACCAGTCTACAGGGCTACGGGGAGCTGTTTTTT
-	TRBJ2-3	-	TRBV2	CASSASGAGTQYF	TGTGCCAGCAGTGCCTCGGGGGCCGGTACGCAGTATTTT
TRBD2	TRBJ2-3	-	TRBV7-8	CASSLTERGRTDTQYF	TGTGCCAGCAGTCTTACTGAGCGGGGGCGCACAGATACGCAGTATTTT
TRBD1	TRBJ1-2	-	TRBV30	CAWSARTGSSEGYTF	TGTGCCTGGAGTGCTAGGACAGGGTCGTCGGAAGGCTACACCTTC